Sequencing of this T cell receptor (beta chain) was carried out in a study of blood T cell repertoires in COVID-19. CDR3 size: 17 residues. Germline lookup yields CDR1 SGHAT and CDR2 FQDESV (reference sequence). The V gene lost 0 bases and the J gene lost 3 bases, with 15 bases spanning the gap. The repertoire was sequenced with immunoSEQ multiplex PCR; TCRdb's copy has only in-frame clones and lacks some. The sample has around 190,000 clones, nearly 90% seen once; the top ten hold over 15%. The sample consisted of peripheral blood. This receptor was obtained from a man between 45 and 60 years old with COVID-19, enrolled during active disease. The chain links TRBV11-1 to TRBJ2-4, with a weak D call TRBD1 (6 bases). The CDR3 region is CASSLAGRGLVKNIQYF. As DNA, the CDR3 is TGTGCCAGCAGCTTAGCGGGCAGGGGCTTGGTCAAAAACATTCAGTACTTC. Full variable domain (missing parts from reference TRBV11-1 and TRBJ2-4): EAEVAQSPRYKITEKSQAVAFWCDPISGHATLYWYRQILGQGPELLVQFQDESVVDDSQLPKDRFSAERLKGVDSTLKIQPAELGDSAMYLCASSLAGRGLVKNIQYFGAGTRLSVL.